Each of the 9 T cell receptor beta chains below was sequenced from the same sample in a study of siplizumab effects on memory and regulatory T cells. Sequencing used immunoSEQ multiplex PCR; TCRdb keeps in-frame clones, though not all of them. The table includes 90,000 to 130,000 clones, roughly 92% detected once. Source material: CD4+ T cells sorted from blood. The receptors shown here come from a human donor in good health.

Only one count was recorded for this clone. This rearrangement joins TRBV7-2 to TRBJ2-7; 8 bases map to TRBD2. V gave up 5 bases and J gave up 1 base; unmatched junction bases: 4. The length of the CDR3 is 14 residues. Germline V lookup: CDR1 SGHTA, CDR2 FQGNSA. CDR3 nucleotide sequence: TGTGCCAGCAGCCCAGGGACTAGTTCCTACGAGCAGTACTTC. It specifies CASSPGTSSYEQYF.

The CDR3 region is CAISEPGRVTYGYTF. DNA for the CDR3: TGTGCCATCAGTGAACCTGGGCGGGTTACATATGGCTACACCTTC. The chain joins TRBV10-3 to TRBJ1-2; D unclear. There are 15 residues in the CDR3. Germline CDR1 reads ENHRY; CDR2 reads SYGVKD. V lost 3 bases and J lost 5, with 16 bases in between.

The chain links TRBV5-1 to TRBJ2-2; unclear D gene. The CDR3 has 13 residues. V gave up 4 bases and J gave up 0 bases, with 4 bases separating them. CDR1 and CDR2 (germline): SGHRS, YFSETQ. The CDR3 spells CASSIANTGELFF. Written as DNA, the CDR3 is TGCGCCAGCAGCATTGCGAACACCGGGGAGCTGTTTTTT.

The chain has TRBV13 and TRBJ1-1; 11 bases fit TRBD1. There are 17 residues in the CDR3. The germline CDR1 and CDR2 sequences are PRHDT and FYEKMQ (reference sequence). V shed 2 bases, J shed 11 bases, and the junction held 16 bases outside the gene matches. DNA of the CDR3: TGTGCCAGCAGCTTACGCTCCGGGACAGGGGGTATGTCACGGGCTTTCTTT. Translation: CASSLRSGTGGMSRAFF.

The chain recombines TRBV5-1 with TRBJ1-5; 7 positions agree with TRBD1. With V trimmed by 0 bases and J by 2 bases, 2 bases remained unmatched. Germline CDR1 is SGHRS and CDR2 is YFSETQ. The CDR3 extends over 15 amino acids. The CDR3 loop is CASSLGQGGNQPQHF. The CDR3 DNA reads as TGCGCCAGCAGCTTGGGACAGGGCGGCAATCAGCCCCAGCATTTT.

The V gene is TRBV21-1, the J gene TRBJ2-2; the tabulated D call, TRBD2, remains unverified against the DNA. TRBV21-1 is described as a pseudogene. The CDR3 has 18 amino acids. Here the CDR3 DNA reads TGTGCCAGCAGCAAAGTGAGGCGGGAGGGTTCGAACACCGGGGAGCTGTTTTTT. It is translated as CASSKVRREGSNTGELFF.

The rearrangement links TRBV10-2 to TRBJ1-3; D not resolved. V shed 7 bases and J shed 3 bases, with 13 bases lying between them. The CDR3 consists of 14 residues. CDR1 is WSHSY, CDR2 SAAADI, per germline. The CDR3 here is CASMTTAFGNTIYF. As DNA, the CDR3 is TGCGCCAGCATGACAACAGCGTTTGGAAACACCATATATTTT.

CDR3 DNA sequence: TGTGCTAGTGGTTTGGTACGAGGAGGACGGACCGACAATCAGCCCCAGCATTTT. Translated: CASGLVRGGRTDNQPQHF. The chain employs TRBV12-5 and TRBJ1-5; D gene unclear. The CDR3 loop spans 18 amino acids. Germline assignment: CDR1 LGHNT and CDR2 FRNRAP. Between the trimmed V and J ends, which lost 0 bases and 3 bases, there was a span of 18 bases.

The chain joins TRBV19 to TRBJ2-5; D remains unclear. With 3 bases removed from V and 4 bases from J, the gap between germline ends came to 12 bases. Germline V lookup: CDR1 LNHDA, CDR2 SQIVND (reference sequence). The length of the CDR3 is 14 residues. As DNA, the CDR3 is TGTGCCAGTAGTATCTCCACGTTGCGAGAGACCCAGTACTTC. It translates to CASSISTLRETQYF.